This T cell receptor (beta chain) was sequenced for a study of early T cells in non-severe SARS-CoV-2 infection. Study background: The input, bulk RNA from unsorted whole blood, was sequenced, and chains were unpaired. Study-wide results and caveats: The study's VDJdb matching favored anti-spike CD8 responses and missed private and CD4 specificities.

The germline CDR1 and CDR2 sequences are SEHNR and FQNEAQ (reference sequence). Trimming pared 8 bases from V and 7 bases from J, leaving 21 bases between. The CDR3 consists of 15 residues. This clonotype appeared many times. Its specificity is not known. The TCR library protocol attached unique molecular identifiers to the individual cDNA molecules. TCRdb reprocessed the 5' RACE reads via MiXCR and lists one record per CDR3 protein. There are 50,000 or so distinct CDR3 sequences in the sample; 5.6% occur only once, and roughly 4.7% lies in the top ten. Material for sequencing was whole blood. This rearrangement joins TRBV7-9 to TRBJ2-4; maybe TRBD1 (6 bases). The sequence derives from an adult who was a healthcare worker with PCR-confirmed SARS-CoV-2 infection or an uninfected control (not recorded which). CDR3 nucleotides: TGTGCCAGCGAGCGACGCGACAGGACGGTTAACATTCAGTACTTC. Protein product: CASERRDRTVNIQYF.